This TCR beta chain stems from a study of CD8 T cells in ankylosing spondylitis. Broader study findings: Among TCR beta sequences, a motif of eight highly homologous variants appeared characteristic of ankylosing spondylitis blood. There was reportedly significant enrichment of clones that were disease-linked in matched ankylosing spondylitis synovial fluid.

The CDR3 is 15 amino acids. Germline CDR1 and CDR2: SGHRS and YFSETQ. Trimming at V came to 4 bases and at J to 5 bases, leaving 11 bases not matched to a gene. TCRdb redid the calling of the 5' RACE reads with MiXCR, one entry per CDR3 protein. The data hold around 230,000 distinct CDR3 sequences, with around 8% observed a single time. Many counts were recorded for this clonotype. The antigen is unknown. This receptor was taken from a female donor with ankylosing spondylitis or in good health (not recorded which). The V call is TRBV5-1, the J call TRBJ2-7; TRBD1 matches at 8 bases. The sequenced sample consisted of blood, either unsorted or a sorted T cell fraction (not recorded which). The CDR3 nucleotides are TGCGCCAGCAGCCTCGGACAGGGAAGTCTAGACGAGCAGTACTTC. It yields the protein CASSLGQGSLDEQYF.